This T cell receptor (beta chain) was obtained from a study of blood T cell repertoires in COVID-19. As handled by the study authors: Counts of nucleated cells, estimated from reference gene primer amplification, were obtained. Profiled with immunoSEQ multiplex PCR; TCRdb holds only in-frame clones, not every one. V and J calls plus clone size are reproduced from that table; the DNA served to infer D and trimming. Among more than 300,000 clones listed, 89% were seen once. Trimming at V came to 5 bases and at J to 4 bases, leaving 6 bases not matched to a gene. Germline loops: CDR1 MRHNA, CDR2 SNTAGT. The CDR3 is made up of 15 amino acids.

Sequencing was done on a sample of peripheral blood. The origin of this receptor is a man aged 18 to 29 who had recovered from COVID-19. The rearrangement links TRBV6-4 to TRBJ2-1; 9 nucleotides match TRBD2. CDR3 sequence (DNA): TGTGCCAGCAGTCAGAGACTAGCGGCTTACAATGAGCAGTTCTTC. Its protein product is CASSQRLAAYNEQFF.